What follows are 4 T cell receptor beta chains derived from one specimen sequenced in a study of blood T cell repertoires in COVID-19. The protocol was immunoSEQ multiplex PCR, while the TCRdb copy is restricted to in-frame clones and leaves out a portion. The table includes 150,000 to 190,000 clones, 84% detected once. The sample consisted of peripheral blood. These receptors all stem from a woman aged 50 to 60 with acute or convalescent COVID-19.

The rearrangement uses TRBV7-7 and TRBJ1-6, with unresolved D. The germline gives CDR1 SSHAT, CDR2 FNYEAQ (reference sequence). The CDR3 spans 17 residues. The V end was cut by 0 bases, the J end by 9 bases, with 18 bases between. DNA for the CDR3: TGTGCCAGCAGCTTAGCGTGGCAAATCTCAAAAAGTTCACCCCTCCACTTT. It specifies CASSLAWQISKSSPLHF. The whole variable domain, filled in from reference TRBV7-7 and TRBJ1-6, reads GAGVSQSPRYKVTKRGQDVTLRCDPISSHATLYWYQQALGQGPEFLTYFNYEAQPDKSGLPSDRFSAERPEGSISTLTIQRTEQRDSAMYRCASSLAWQISKSSPLHFGNGTRLTVT.

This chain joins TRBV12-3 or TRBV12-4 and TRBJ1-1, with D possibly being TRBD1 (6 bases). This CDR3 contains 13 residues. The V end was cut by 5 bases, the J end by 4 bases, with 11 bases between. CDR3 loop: CASSLGQPTEAFF. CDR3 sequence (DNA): TGTGCCAGCAGTCTAGGACAGCCCACTGAAGCTTTCTTT.

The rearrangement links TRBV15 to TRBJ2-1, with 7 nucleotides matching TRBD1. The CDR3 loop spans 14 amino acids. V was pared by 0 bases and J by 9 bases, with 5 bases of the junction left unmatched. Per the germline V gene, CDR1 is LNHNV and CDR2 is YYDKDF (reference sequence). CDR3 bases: TGTGCCACCAGCAGAGATAGGGACAGCATTGAGCAGTTCTTC. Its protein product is CATSRDRDSIEQFF.

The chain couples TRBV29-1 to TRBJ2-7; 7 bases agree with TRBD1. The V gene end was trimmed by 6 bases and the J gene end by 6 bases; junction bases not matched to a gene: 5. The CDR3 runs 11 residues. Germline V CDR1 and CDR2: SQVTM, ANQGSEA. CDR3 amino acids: CSVATGPEQYF. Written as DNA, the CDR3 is TGCAGCGTCGCGACAGGGCCCGAGCAGTACTTC.